This TCR beta chain came from a study of OX40 agonist ivuxolimab in advanced cancers. This clone is a singleton in its sample. Sequenced by immunoSEQ multiplex PCR; TCRdb stores in-frame clones only, minus some. The sample lists about 73,000 clones; approximately 90% were seen once. The CDR3 has 19 amino acids. V was pared by 4 bases and J by 7 bases, with 13 bases of the junction left unmatched. Germline CDR1 is LNHDA and CDR2 is SQIVND (reference sequence). The material was CD4+ or CD8+ T cells sorted from blood, obtained in a trial of the OX40 agonist ivuxolimab. The chain couples TRBV19 to TRBJ2-2; TRBD2 agrees at 15 bases. The TCR was taken from an adult with an advanced solid tumor such as melanoma, head and neck, liver or kidney cancer. CDR3 in DNA: TGTGCCAGTAGTACGGGACTAGCGGGAGGCATGCGCATTGACGGGGAGCTGTTTTTT. The encoded protein is CASSTGLAGGMRIDGELFF. Supplemented by reference TRBV19 and TRBJ2-2, the full variable domain reads DGGITQSPKYLFRKEGQNVTLSCEQNLNHDAMYWYRQDPGQGLRLIYYSQIVNDFQKGDIAEGYSVSREKKESFPLTVTSAQKNPTAFYLCASSTGLAGGMRIDGELFFGEGSRLTVL.